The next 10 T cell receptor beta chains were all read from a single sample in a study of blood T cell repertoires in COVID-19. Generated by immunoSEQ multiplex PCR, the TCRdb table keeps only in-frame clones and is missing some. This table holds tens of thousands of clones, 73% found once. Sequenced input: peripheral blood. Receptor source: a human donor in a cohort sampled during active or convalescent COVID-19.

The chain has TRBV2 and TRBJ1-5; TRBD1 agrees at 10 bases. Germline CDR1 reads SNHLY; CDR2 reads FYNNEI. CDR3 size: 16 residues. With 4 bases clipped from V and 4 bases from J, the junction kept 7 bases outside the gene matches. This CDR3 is CASSARTGGWNQPQHF. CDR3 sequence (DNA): TGTGCCAGCAGTGCCCGGACAGGGGGTTGGAATCAGCCCCAGCATTTT.

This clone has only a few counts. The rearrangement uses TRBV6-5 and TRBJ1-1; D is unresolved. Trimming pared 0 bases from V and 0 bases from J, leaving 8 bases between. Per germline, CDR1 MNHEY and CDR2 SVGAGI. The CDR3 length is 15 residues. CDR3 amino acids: CASSYSTFMNTEAFF. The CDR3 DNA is TGTGCCAGCAGTTACTCCACATTTATGAACACTGAAGCTTTCTTT.

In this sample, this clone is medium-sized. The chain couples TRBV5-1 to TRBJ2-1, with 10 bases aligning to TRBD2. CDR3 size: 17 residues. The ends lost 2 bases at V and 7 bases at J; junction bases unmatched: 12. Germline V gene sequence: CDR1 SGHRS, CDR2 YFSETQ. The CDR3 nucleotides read TGCGCCAGCAGCTTCAGTCTAGCGGGAGAGGCGGGAAATGAGCAGTTCTTC. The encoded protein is CASSFSLAGEAGNEQFF.

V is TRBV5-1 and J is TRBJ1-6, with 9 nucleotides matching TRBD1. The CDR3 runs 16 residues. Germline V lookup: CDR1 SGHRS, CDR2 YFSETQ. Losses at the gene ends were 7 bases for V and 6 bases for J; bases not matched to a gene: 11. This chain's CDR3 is CASALDTGGLNSPLHF. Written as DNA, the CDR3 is TGCGCCAGCGCCCTCGATACAGGGGGCCTTAATTCACCCCTCCACTTT.

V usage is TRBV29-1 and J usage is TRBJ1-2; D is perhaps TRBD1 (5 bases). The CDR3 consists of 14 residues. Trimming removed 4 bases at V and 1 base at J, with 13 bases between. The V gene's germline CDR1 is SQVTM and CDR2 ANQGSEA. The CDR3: CSVADRESNYGYTF. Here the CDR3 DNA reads TGCAGCGTTGCCGACAGAGAAAGTAACTATGGCTACACCTTC.

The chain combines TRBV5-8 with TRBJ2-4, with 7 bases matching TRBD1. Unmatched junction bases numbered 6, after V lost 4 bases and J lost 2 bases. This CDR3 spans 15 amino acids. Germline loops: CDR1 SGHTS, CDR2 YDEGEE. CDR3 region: CASSQLTGPKNIQYF. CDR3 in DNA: TGTGCCAGCAGCCAGTTGACAGGGCCCAAAAACATTCAGTACTTC.

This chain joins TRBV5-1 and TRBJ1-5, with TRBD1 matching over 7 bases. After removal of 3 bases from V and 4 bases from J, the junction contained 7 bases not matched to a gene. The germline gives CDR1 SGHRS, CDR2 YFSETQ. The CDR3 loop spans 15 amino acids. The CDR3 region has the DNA TGCGCCAGCAGCTATTCAGGGGGTGGGAATCAGCCCCAGCATTTT. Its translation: CASSYSGGGNQPQHF.

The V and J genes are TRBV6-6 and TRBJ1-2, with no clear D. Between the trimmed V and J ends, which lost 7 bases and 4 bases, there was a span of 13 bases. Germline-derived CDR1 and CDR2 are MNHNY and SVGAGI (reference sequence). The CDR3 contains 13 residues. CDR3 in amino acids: CASITDGIYGYTF. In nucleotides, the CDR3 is TGTGCCAGCATTACCGACGGGATCTATGGCTACACCTTC.

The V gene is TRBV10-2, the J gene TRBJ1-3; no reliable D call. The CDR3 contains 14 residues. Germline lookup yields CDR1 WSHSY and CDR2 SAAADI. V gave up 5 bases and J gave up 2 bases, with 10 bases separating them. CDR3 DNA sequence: TGCGCCAGCAGTCGAGGAGGCCCTGGAAACACCATATATTTT. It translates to CASSRGGPGNTIYF.

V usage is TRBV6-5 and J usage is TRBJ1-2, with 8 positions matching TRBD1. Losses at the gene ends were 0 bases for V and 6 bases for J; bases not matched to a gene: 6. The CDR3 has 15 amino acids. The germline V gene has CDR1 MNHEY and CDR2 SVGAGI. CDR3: CASSYSPDRGNGYTF. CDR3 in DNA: TGTGCCAGCAGTTACTCACCCGACAGGGGCAATGGCTACACCTTC.